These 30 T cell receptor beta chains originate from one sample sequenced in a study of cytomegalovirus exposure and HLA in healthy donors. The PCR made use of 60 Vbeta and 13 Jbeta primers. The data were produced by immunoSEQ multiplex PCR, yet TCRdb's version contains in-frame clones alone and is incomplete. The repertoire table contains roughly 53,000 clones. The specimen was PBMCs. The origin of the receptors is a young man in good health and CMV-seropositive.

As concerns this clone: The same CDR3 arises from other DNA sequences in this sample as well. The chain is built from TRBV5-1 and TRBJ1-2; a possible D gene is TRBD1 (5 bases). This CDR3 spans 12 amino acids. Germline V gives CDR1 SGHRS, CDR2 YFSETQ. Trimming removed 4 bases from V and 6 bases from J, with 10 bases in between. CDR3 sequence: CASSQQADGYTF. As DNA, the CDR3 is TGCGCCAGCAGCCAACAGGCTGATGGCTACACCTTC.

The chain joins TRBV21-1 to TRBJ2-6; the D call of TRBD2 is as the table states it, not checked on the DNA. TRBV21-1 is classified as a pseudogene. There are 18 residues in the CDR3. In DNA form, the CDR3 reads TGTGCCAGCAGCAAAGTTGTGGAGCTCTCCGCTGGGGCCAACGTCCTGACTTTC. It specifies CASSKVVELSAGANVLTF.

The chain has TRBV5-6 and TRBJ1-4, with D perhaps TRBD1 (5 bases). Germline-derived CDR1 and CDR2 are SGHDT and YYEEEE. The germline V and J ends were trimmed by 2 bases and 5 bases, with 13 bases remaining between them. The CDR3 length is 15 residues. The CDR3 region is CASSFRAGLNEKLFF. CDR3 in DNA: TGTGCCAGCAGCTTTCGGGCAGGGCTCAATGAAAAACTGTTTTTT.

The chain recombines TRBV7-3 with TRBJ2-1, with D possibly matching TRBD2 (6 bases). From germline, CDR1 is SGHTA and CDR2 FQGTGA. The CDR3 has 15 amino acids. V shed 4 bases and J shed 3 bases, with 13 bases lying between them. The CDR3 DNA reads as TGTGCCAGCAGCTCCCGGGACTCCAGCTACAATGAGCAGTTCTTC. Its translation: CASSSRDSSYNEQFF.

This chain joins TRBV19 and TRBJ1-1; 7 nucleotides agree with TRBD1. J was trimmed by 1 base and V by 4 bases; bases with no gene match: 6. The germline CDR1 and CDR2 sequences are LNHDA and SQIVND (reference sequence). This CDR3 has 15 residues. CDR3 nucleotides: TGTGCCAGTAGTAGATACAGGGGTAGGAACACTGAAGCTTTCTTT. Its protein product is CASSRYRGRNTEAFF. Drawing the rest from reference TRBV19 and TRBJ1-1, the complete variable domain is DGGITQSPKYLFRKEGQNVTLSCEQNLNHDAMYWYRQDPGQGLRLIYYSQIVNDFQKGDIAEGYSVSREKKESFPLTVTSAQKNPTAFYLCASSRYRGRNTEAFFGQGTRLTVV.

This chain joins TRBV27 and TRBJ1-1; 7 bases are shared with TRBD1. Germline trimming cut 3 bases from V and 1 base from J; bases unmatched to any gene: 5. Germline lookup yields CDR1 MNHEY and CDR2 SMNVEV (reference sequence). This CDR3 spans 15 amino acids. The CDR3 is CASSFSDRANTEAFF. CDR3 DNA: TGTGCCAGCAGTTTTAGTGACAGGGCGAACACTGAAGCTTTCTTT.

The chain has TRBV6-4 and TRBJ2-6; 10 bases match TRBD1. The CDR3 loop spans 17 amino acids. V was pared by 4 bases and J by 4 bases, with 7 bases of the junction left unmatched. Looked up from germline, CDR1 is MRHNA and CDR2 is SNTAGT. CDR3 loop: CASSADRGRSGANVLTF. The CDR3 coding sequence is TGTGCCAGCAGTGCGGACAGGGGGAGGTCCGGGGCCAACGTCCTGACTTTC.

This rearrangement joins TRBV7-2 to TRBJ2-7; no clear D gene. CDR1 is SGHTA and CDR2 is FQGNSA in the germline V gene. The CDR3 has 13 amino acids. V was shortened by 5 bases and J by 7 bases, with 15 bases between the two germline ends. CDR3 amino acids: CASSTYLEWEQYF. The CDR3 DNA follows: TGTGCCAGCAGCACGTACTTAGAGTGGGAGCAGTACTTC.

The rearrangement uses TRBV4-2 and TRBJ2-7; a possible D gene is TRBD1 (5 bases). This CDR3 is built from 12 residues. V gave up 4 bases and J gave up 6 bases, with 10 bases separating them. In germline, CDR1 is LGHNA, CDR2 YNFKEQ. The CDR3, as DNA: TGTGCCAGCAGCCGAGAAGGGGTCGAGCAGTACTTC. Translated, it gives CASSREGVEQYF.

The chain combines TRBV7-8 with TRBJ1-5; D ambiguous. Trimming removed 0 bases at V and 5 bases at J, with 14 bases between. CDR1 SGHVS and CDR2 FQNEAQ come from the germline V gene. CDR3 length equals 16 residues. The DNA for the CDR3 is TGTGCCAGCAGCTTAGCTAACTTGTTGAACGATCAGCCCCAGCATTTT. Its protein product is CASSLANLLNDQPQHF.

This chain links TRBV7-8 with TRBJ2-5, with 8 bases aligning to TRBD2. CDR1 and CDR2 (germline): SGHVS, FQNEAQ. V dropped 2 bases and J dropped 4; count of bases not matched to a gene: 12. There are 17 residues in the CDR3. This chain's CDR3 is CASSLRGRGLAGETQYF. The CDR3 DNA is TGTGCCAGCAGCTTACGCGGCCGGGGGCTAGCGGGAGAGACCCAGTACTTC.

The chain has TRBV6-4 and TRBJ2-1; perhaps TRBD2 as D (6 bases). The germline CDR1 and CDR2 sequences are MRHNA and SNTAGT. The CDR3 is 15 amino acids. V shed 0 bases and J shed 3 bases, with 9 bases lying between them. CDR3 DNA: TGTGCCAGCAGTGACTCCGGGACTGACTACAATGAGCAGTTCTTC. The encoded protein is CASSDSGTDYNEQFF.

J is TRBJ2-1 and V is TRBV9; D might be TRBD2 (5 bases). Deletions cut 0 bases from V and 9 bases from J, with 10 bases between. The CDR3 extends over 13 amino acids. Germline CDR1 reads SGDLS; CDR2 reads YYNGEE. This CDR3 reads CASSVASAGEQFF. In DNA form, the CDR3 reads TGTGCCAGCAGCGTAGCCTCCGCGGGTGAGCAGTTCTTC.

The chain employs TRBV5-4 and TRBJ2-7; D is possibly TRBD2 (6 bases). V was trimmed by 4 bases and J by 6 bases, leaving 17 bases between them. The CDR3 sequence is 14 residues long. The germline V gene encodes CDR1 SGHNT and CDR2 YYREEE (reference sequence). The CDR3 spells CASSRREVGSEQYF. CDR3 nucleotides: TGTGCCAGCAGCCGAAGGGAGGTTGGTAGCGAGCAGTACTTC.

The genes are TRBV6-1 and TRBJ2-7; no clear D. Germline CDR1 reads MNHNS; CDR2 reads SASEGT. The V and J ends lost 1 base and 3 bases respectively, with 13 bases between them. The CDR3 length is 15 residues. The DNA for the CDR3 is TGTGCCAGCAGTGAAGGCAGGCTATGGCTCTACGAGCAGTACTTC. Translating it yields CASSEGRLWLYEQYF.

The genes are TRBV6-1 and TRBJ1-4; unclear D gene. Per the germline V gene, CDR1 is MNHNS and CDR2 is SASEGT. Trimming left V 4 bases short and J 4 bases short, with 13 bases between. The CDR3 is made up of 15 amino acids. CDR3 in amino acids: CASSGVREVNEKLFF. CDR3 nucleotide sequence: TGTGCCAGCAGTGGGGTGAGGGAGGTTAATGAAAAACTGTTTTTT.

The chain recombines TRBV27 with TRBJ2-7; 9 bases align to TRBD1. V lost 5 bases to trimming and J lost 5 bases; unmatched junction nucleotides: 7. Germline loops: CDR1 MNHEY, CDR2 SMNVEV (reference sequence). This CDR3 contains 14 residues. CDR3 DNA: TGTGCCAGCAGTCCCGGACAGGGGAAAAACGAGCAGTACTTC. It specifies CASSPGQGKNEQYF.

The CDR3 loop is CASSLQGGTEAFF. DNA for the CDR3: TGTGCCAGCAGTTTACAGGGAGGGACTGAAGCTTTCTTT. This chain uses TRBV27 with TRBJ1-1; D is perhaps TRBD1 (5 bases). In germline, CDR1 is MNHEY, CDR2 SMNVEV (reference sequence). CDR3 size: 13 residues. V was cut by 2 bases and J by 5 bases, with 9 bases left in between.

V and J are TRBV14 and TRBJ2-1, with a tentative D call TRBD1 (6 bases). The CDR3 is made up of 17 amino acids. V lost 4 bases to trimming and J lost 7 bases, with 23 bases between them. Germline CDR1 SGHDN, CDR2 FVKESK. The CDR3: CASSRYTGTRGVNEQFF. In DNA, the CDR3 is TGTGCCAGCAGCCGCTATACCGGGACAAGAGGGGTTAATGAGCAGTTCTTC.

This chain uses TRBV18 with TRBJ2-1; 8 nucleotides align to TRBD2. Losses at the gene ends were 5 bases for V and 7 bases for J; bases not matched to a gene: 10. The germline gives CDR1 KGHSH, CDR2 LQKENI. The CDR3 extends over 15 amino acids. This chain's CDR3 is CASSVSGGRLNEQFF. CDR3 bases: TGTGCCAGCTCAGTTTCGGGAGGGCGGCTAAATGAGCAGTTCTTC.

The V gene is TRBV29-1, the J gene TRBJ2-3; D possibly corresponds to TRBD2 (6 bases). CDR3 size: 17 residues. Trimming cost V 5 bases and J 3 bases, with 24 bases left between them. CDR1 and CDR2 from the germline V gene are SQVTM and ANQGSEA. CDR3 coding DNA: TGCAGCGTTTCGGTTAGGGTGATGCGGGATTTTACAGATACGCAGTATTTT. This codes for CSVSVRVMRDFTDTQYF.

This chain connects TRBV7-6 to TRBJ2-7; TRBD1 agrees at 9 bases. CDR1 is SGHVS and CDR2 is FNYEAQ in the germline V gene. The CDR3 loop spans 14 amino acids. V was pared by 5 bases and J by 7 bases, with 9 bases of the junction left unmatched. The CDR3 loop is CASSPGTGRLEQYF. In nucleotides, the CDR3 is TGTGCCAGCAGCCCGGGGACAGGGAGGTTGGAGCAGTACTTC.

This CDR3 is CASSEYFGRGGQYF. DNA of the CDR3: TGTGCCAGCAGTGAATATTTCGGTAGGGGGGGGCAGTACTTC. The gene calls are TRBV25-1 and TRBJ2-5; possibly TRBD2 for D (7 bases). CDR1 MGHDK and CDR2 SYGVNS come from the germline V gene. The CDR3 is made up of 14 amino acids. V gave up 0 bases and J gave up 11 bases, with 16 bases separating them. Full variable domain (missing parts from reference TRBV25-1 and TRBJ2-5): EADIYQTPRYLVIGTGKKITLECSQTMGHDKMYWYQQDPGMELHLIHYSYGVNSTEKGDLSSESTVSRIRTEHFPLTLESARPSHTSQYLCASSEYFGRGGQYFGPGTRLLVL.

The CDR3 loop is CASSQVGPTSGTPNHEQYF. CDR3 sequence (DNA): TGCGCCAGCAGCCAAGTGGGCCCGACTAGCGGGACCCCTAATCACGAGCAGTACTTC. The J gene is TRBJ2-7, the V gene TRBV4-1, with 11 bases that match TRBD2. This CDR3 is 19 amino acids long. Trimming at V came to 1 base and at J to 5 bases, leaving 16 bases not matched to a gene. Germline CDR1 reads MGHRA; CDR2 reads YSYEKL.

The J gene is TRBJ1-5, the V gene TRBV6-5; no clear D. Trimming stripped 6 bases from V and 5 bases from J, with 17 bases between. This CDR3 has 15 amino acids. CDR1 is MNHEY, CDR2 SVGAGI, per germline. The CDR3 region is CASRSGVAGHQPQHF. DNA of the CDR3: TGTGCCAGCAGATCCGGGGTGGCGGGTCATCAGCCCCAGCATTTT.

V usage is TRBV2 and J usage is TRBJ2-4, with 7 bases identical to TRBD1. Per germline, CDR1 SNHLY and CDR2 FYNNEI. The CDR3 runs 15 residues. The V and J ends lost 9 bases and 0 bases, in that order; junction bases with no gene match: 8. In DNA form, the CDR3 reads TGTGCCAGTAGGGACAGATTGCTAGCCAAAAACATTCAGTACTTC. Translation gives CASRDRLLAKNIQYF.

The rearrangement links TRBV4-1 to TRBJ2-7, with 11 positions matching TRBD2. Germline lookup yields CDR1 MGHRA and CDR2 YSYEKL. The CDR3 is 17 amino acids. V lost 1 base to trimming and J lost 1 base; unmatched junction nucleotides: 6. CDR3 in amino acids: CASSQVHRLAGSYEQYF. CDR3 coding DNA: TGCGCCAGCAGCCAAGTCCACCGACTAGCGGGATCCTACGAGCAGTACTTC.

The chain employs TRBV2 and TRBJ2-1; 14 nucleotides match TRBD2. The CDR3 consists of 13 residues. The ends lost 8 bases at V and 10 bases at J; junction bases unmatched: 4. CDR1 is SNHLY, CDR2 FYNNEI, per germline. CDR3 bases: TGTGCCAGCGGGACTAGCGGGAGTGGAGAGCAGTTCTTC. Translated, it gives CASGTSGSGEQFF.

This CDR3 reads CASSWGRAGEGETQYF. The CDR3 DNA sequence: TGTGCCAGCAGTTGGGGTCGGGCGGGGGAGGGAGAGACCCAGTACTTC. The chain employs TRBV28 and TRBJ2-5; the match to TRBD2 covers 7 bases. The V gene end was trimmed by 4 bases and the J gene end by 4 bases; junction bases not matched to a gene: 12. This CDR3 has 16 amino acids. Germline values: CDR1 MDHEN, CDR2 SYDVKM.

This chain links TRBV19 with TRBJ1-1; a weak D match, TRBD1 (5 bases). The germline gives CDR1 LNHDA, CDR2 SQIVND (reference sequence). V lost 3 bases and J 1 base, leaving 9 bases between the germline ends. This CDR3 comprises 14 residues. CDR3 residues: CASSIQGANTEAFF. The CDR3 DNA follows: TGTGCCAGTAGTATTCAAGGGGCGAACACTGAAGCTTTCTTT.